The sample holds one count of the clone carrying this T cell receptor beta chain. A much larger clone lies a single base off, so this may be a read error. The sample is drawn from a study of CD8 T cells in ankylosing spondylitis. TCRdb redid the calling of the 5' RACE reads with MiXCR, one entry per CDR3 protein. The table shows roughly 130,000 distinct CDR3 sequences, with roughly a tenth occurring only once. V shed 5 bases and J shed 2 bases, with 14 bases lying between them. This CDR3 is 14 amino acids long. CDR1 and CDR2 (germline): DFQATT, SNEGSKA (reference sequence). The TCR was taken from a male donor with ankylosing spondylitis or in good health (not recorded which). V usage is TRBV20-1 and J usage is TRBJ2-3; D is possibly TRBD2 (5 bases). Sequencing was done on a sample of blood, either unsorted or a sorted T cell fraction (not recorded which). CDR3 in DNA: TGCAGTGCTCTGACATGGACTTACACAGATACGCAGTATTTT. Translating it yields CSALTWTYTDTQYF.